This is a list of T cell receptor beta chains from one sample in a study of early T cells in non-severe SARS-CoV-2 infection. Using its own MiXCR run on the 5' RACE reads, TCRdb lists one record per CDR3 protein. This sample has around 66,000 distinct CDR3 sequences, with 13% found just once. Specimen: whole blood. These receptor sequences come from an adult who was a healthcare worker with PCR-confirmed SARS-CoV-2 infection or an uninfected control (not recorded which). The CDR3 runs from the conserved cysteine through the conserved F or W. The D gene is left open where the match is weak. The size field is filled for only some rows; it gives once, few, many or a size class.

V gene: TRBV29-1
J gene: TRBJ2-7
D gene: TRBD1
clone size: -
CDR3 protein: CSVERTGGYEQYF
CDR3 DNA: TGCAGCGTTGAACGGACAGGGGGTTACGAGCAGTACTTC

V gene: TRBV10-3
J gene: TRBJ1-1
D gene: -
clone size: few
CDR3 protein: CAITWGGENTEAFF
CDR3 DNA: TGTGCCATCACATGGGGGGGAGAGAACACTGAAGCTTTCTTT

V gene: TRBV29-1
J gene: TRBJ2-3
D gene: TRBD2
clone size: many
CDR3 protein: CSVGIGGSRTDTQYF
CDR3 DNA: TGCAGCGTCGGTATCGGGGGGAGCCGCACAGATACGCAGTATTTT

V gene: TRBV28
J gene: TRBJ1-1
D gene: -
clone size: many
CDR3 protein: CASSGNTEAFF
CDR3 DNA: TGTGCCAGCAGTGGAAACACTGAAGCTTTCTTT

V gene: TRBV7-2
J gene: TRBJ2-7
D gene: TRBD1
clone size: -
CDR3 protein: CASSLLTGGYEQYF
CDR3 DNA: TGTGCCAGCAGCTTACTGACAGGGGGCTACGAGCAGTACTTC

V gene: TRBV29-1
J gene: TRBJ1-1
D gene: TRBD1
clone size: -
CDR3 protein: CSVEELGQGNPEAFF
CDR3 DNA: TGCAGCGTTGAAGAGTTGGGACAGGGTAACCCTGAAGCTTTCTTT

V gene: TRBV20-1
J gene: TRBJ2-3
D gene: -
clone size: many
CDR3 protein: CSAPGVGTQYF
CDR3 DNA: TGCAGTGCCCCCGGGGTCGGTACGCAGTATTTT

V gene: TRBV20-1
J gene: TRBJ1-1
D gene: -
clone size: few
CDR3 protein: CSARGGQGNTEAFF
CDR3 DNA: TGCAGTGCTAGAGGTGGGCAGGGGAACACTGAAGCTTTCTTT

V gene: TRBV20-1
J gene: TRBJ1-4
D gene: -
clone size: many
CDR3 protein: CSARDQRGVATNEKLFF
CDR3 DNA: TGCAGTGCTAGAGATCAAAGGGGTGTGGCAACTAATGAAAAACTGTTTTTT

V gene: TRBV6-6
J gene: TRBJ1-4
D gene: -
clone size: few
CDR3 protein: CASSQKWDEKLFF
CDR3 DNA: TGTGCCAGCAGTCAAAAATGGGACGAAAAACTGTTTTTT

V gene: TRBV18
J gene: TRBJ2-1
D gene: TRBD2
clone size: -
CDR3 protein: CASSPREGSYNEQFF
CDR3 DNA: TGTGCCAGCTCACCTCGGGAGGGATCCTACAATGAGCAGTTCTTC

V gene: TRBV6-2/TRBV6-3
J gene: TRBJ2-7
D gene: -
clone size: -
CDR3 protein: CASSYGGTLYEQYF
CDR3 DNA: TGTGCCAGCAGTTACGGCGGGACCCTGTACGAGCAGTACTTC

V gene: TRBV29-1
J gene: TRBJ1-5
D gene: -
clone size: many
CDR3 protein: CSVAISSNQPQHF
CDR3 DNA: TGCAGCGTAGCCATTAGTAGCAATCAGCCCCAGCATTTT

V gene: TRBV7-8
J gene: TRBJ2-7
D gene: TRBD2
clone size: -
CDR3 protein: CASSGTRLTYEQYF
CDR3 DNA: TGTGCCAGCTCAGGGACTAGACTTACCTACGAGCAGTACTTC

V gene: TRBV3-1
J gene: TRBJ2-1
D gene: TRBD2
clone size: many
CDR3 protein: CASSHTGTSGLRASYNEQFF
CDR3 DNA: TGTGCCAGCAGCCATACCGGGACTAGCGGATTAAGAGCCTCCTACAATGAGCAGTTCTTC

V gene: TRBV9
J gene: TRBJ2-7
D gene: TRBD2
clone size: few
CDR3 protein: CASSPGTKYEQYF
CDR3 DNA: TGTGCCAGCAGCCCCGGGACTAAATACGAGCAGTACTTC

V gene: TRBV7-2
J gene: TRBJ2-7
D gene: -
clone size: few
CDR3 protein: CASSYGGDSYEQYF
CDR3 DNA: TGTGCCAGCAGCTACGGAGGGGACTCCTACGAGCAGTACTTC

V gene: TRBV9
J gene: TRBJ2-1
D gene: -
clone size: -
CDR3 protein: CASSETMSSYNEQFF
CDR3 DNA: TGTGCCAGCAGCGAGACGATGAGCTCCTACAATGAGCAGTTCTTC

V gene: TRBV5-1
J gene: TRBJ2-1
D gene: -
clone size: -
CDR3 protein: CASRGANSNNEQFF
CDR3 DNA: TGCGCCAGCAGGGGAGCTAACTCCAACAATGAGCAGTTCTTC

V gene: TRBV10-3
J gene: TRBJ2-5
D gene: TRBD1
clone size: few
CDR3 protein: CAISEPRQGNPSGTQYF
CDR3 DNA: TGTGCCATCAGTGAGCCGAGACAGGGAAACCCAAGCGGGACCCAGTACTTC

V gene: TRBV28
J gene: TRBJ2-1
D gene: TRBD2
clone size: few
CDR3 protein: CASMGEGGSNEQFF
CDR3 DNA: TGTGCCAGCATGGGGGAGGGAGGGAGTAATGAGCAGTTCTTC

V gene: TRBV6-1
J gene: TRBJ2-3
D gene: TRBD2
clone size: -
CDR3 protein: CASSVAGDTQYF
CDR3 DNA: TGTGCCAGCAGTGTAGCGGGAGATACGCAGTATTTT

V gene: TRBV11-2
J gene: TRBJ2-7
D gene: TRBD2
clone size: -
CDR3 protein: CASSSLRGRSYEQYF
CDR3 DNA: TGTGCCAGCAGCTCACTTCGCGGGAGGTCCTACGAGCAGTACTTC

V gene: TRBV5-1
J gene: TRBJ2-7
D gene: -
clone size: -
CDR3 protein: CASSLPGQSYEQYF
CDR3 DNA: TGCGCCAGCAGCTTACCGGGACAATCCTACGAGCAGTACTTC

V gene: TRBV27
J gene: TRBJ2-1
D gene: TRBD1
clone size: many
CDR3 protein: CASSLDRGHVGEQFF
CDR3 DNA: TGTGCCAGCAGCCTGGACAGGGGGCATGTGGGTGAGCAGTTCTTC

V gene: TRBV29-1
J gene: TRBJ2-2
D gene: -
clone size: many
CDR3 protein: CSVEDQRGTGELFF
CDR3 DNA: TGCAGCGTTGAAGATCAAAGGGGCACCGGGGAGCTGTTTTTT

V gene: TRBV28
J gene: TRBJ1-1
D gene: TRBD1
clone size: few
CDR3 protein: CASSFSTPYDRAGHTEAFF
CDR3 DNA: TGTGCCAGCAGTTTCTCCACACCTTACGACAGGGCGGGGCACACTGAAGCTTTCTTT

V gene: TRBV13
J gene: TRBJ2-5
D gene: TRBD2
clone size: -
CDR3 protein: CASSLGLALLGTQYF
CDR3 DNA: TGTGCCAGCAGCTTGGGACTAGCTCTTTTGGGGACCCAGTACTTC

V gene: TRBV11-2
J gene: TRBJ2-1
D gene: TRBD1
clone size: few
CDR3 protein: CASSYRSLRDRGNEQFF
CDR3 DNA: TGTGCCAGCAGCTACCGATCACTCCGGGACAGGGGCAATGAGCAGTTCTTC